This TCR beta chain stems from a study of OX40 agonist ivuxolimab in advanced cancers. Study-wide background: Head and neck, renal cell, melanoma or hepatocellular carcinoma were the cancers that dose-escalation patients had. Three partial responders included one hepatocellular carcinoma patient and two cutaneous melanoma patients.

Per germline, CDR1 SGHDT and CDR2 YYEEEE. The V and J ends lost 5 bases and 3 bases respectively, with 12 bases between them. This CDR3 has 13 amino acids. Repertoires were generated with immunoSEQ multiplex PCR, while TCRdb's copy carries only in-frame clones and drops some. The sample carries some 50,000 clones, 70% to 90% recorded once. About this clone itself: Antigen specificity is unknown.

Whole-study results and caveats: Within 6 weeks, CD4+ and CD8+ blood T cells expanded clonally at 0.1 to 3.0 mg/kg. In general, CD8+ T cells held more expanded clones than CD4+ did, on average.

The TCR was taken from an adult with an advanced solid tumor such as melanoma, head and neck, liver or kidney cancer. J is TRBJ2-7 and V is TRBV5-6, with TRBD1 as a possible D gene (6 bases). Source: CD4+ or CD8+ T cells sorted from blood, taken in a trial of the OX40 agonist ivuxolimab. The CDR3, as DNA: TGTGCCAGCAGTTCAGGGGTGGGCTACGAGCAGTACTTC. Translation: CASSSGVGYEQYF.